The 22 T cell receptor beta chains reported below all come from one sample, sequenced in a study of blood T cell repertoires in COVID-19. Clones were read by immunoSEQ multiplex PCR, and TCRdb kept only the in-frame ones, dropping some. The top ten hold around 7.8% of the sample, which has around 130,000 clones, roughly 84% seen once. Sequenced sample: peripheral blood. These receptor sequences come from a human donor in a cohort sampled during active COVID-19.

The chain has TRBV6-5 and TRBJ1-6; 8 positions agree with TRBD1. V trimming: 7 bases; J trimming: 9 bases; junction bases outside the gene matches: 8. The CDR3 loop spans 14 amino acids. Per germline, CDR1 MNHEY and CDR2 SVGAGI. This CDR3 is CASTPGQVVSPLHF. The CDR3 DNA sequence: TGTGCCAGCACTCCGGGACAGGTCGTTTCACCCCTCCACTTT.

The chain uses TRBV30 and TRBJ1-5; 8 nucleotides align to TRBD1. CDR3 size: 15 residues. V lost 5 bases to trimming and J lost 4 bases; unmatched junction nucleotides: 10. The germline V gene has CDR1 GTSNPN and CDR2 SVGIG (reference sequence). The CDR3 reads CAWGLPWTGNQPQHF. CDR3 in DNA: TGTGCCTGGGGGTTACCTTGGACAGGGAATCAGCCCCAGCATTTT.

The chain carries TRBV25-1 and TRBJ1-1; D gene unclear. The CDR3 spans 13 residues. Trimming took off 1 base at V and 1 base at J, with 4 bases between the two ends. From germline, CDR1 is MGHDK and CDR2 SYGVNS. The CDR3: CASSESRNTEAFF. CDR3 nucleotide sequence: TGTGCCAGCAGTGAATCCAGGAACACTGAAGCTTTCTTT.

V is TRBV29-1 and J is TRBJ2-3; 9 bases align to TRBD1. Germline lookup yields CDR1 SQVTM and CDR2 ANQGSEA. The J segment lost 4 bases and the V segment lost 3 bases, leaving 2 bases of the junction unmatched. The CDR3 spans 13 residues. The CDR3 coding sequence is TGCAGCGTTGAGGACAGGGGTGCAGATACGCAGTATTTT. This codes for CSVEDRGADTQYF.

This clone is a singleton in its sample. The chain couples TRBV2 to TRBJ2-7; 7 bases are shared with TRBD1. The germline V gene has CDR1 SNHLY and CDR2 FYNNEI. With V trimmed by 2 bases and J by 11 bases, 3 bases remained unmatched. This CDR3 comprises 11 residues. The DNA of the CDR3 is TGTGCCAGCAGTGAATGGGACAGTAAGTACTTC. Amino acids: CASSEWDSKYF.

The chain links TRBV27 to TRBJ2-5; possible D gene TRBD2, 5 bases. Per germline, CDR1 MNHEY and CDR2 SMNVEV (reference sequence). V lost 5 bases to trimming and J lost 1 base, with 20 bases between them. The CDR3 contains 17 residues. The DNA of the CDR3 is TGTGCCAGCAGTCCACTAACCCCCGGGGAGCTCCAAGAGACCCAGTACTTC. Translation gives CASSPLTPGELQETQYF.

The V call is TRBV7-3, the J call TRBJ2-3; 7 positions agree with TRBD2. Trimming removed 8 bases from V and 0 bases from J; junction bases left unmatched: 11. The V gene's germline CDR1 is SGHTA and CDR2 FQGTGA. The CDR3 covers 16 residues. Here the CDR3 reads CASRMGRAGSTDTQYF. CDR3 nucleotides: TGTGCCAGCCGAATGGGAAGAGCGGGGAGCACAGATACGCAGTATTTT.

V usage is TRBV9 and J usage is TRBJ1-4; D is possibly TRBD1 (6 bases). Per the germline V gene, CDR1 is SGDLS and CDR2 is YYNGEE. The CDR3 runs to 16 residues. V gave up 4 bases and J gave up 7 bases, with 20 bases separating them. This CDR3 is CASSPRATGASEKLFF. CDR3 nucleotides: TGTGCCAGCAGCCCCCGCGCGACAGGAGCGAGTGAAAAACTGTTTTTT.

The V call is TRBV7-3, the J call TRBJ2-3; D unclear. The germline V gene encodes CDR1 SGHTA and CDR2 FQGTGA. The CDR3 has 14 residues. Deletions cut 1 base from V and 6 bases from J, with 11 bases between. CDR3 in amino acids: CASSLRRFGDTQYF. DNA for the CDR3: TGTGCCAGCAGCTTAAGGCGGTTTGGGGATACGCAGTATTTT.

This sequence joins TRBV5-1 and TRBJ1-2; no clear D gene. Germline V gives CDR1 SGHRS, CDR2 YFSETQ. V was cut by 4 bases and J by 5 bases, with 15 bases left in between. This CDR3 contains 14 residues. CDR3 sequence (DNA): TGCGCCAGCAGCCCTTCCACGGGTGCATATGGCTACACCTTC. This sequence encodes CASSPSTGAYGYTF.

The V call is TRBV3-1 (or the pseudogene TRBV3-2), the J call TRBJ1-1, with unresolved D. The CDR3 length is 13 residues. The V end lost 2 bases, the J end lost 1 base, and 5 bases lay between the germline ends. Germline V gene lookup returns CDR1 LGHDT and CDR2 YNNKEL (reference sequence). The CDR3 DNA is TGTGCCAGCAGCCAAATGGCGAACACTGAAGCTTTCTTT. Its translation is CASSQMANTEAFF.

V and J are TRBV7-3 and TRBJ2-2; D remains ambiguous. CDR3 length: 12 residues. Per the germline V gene, CDR1 is SGHTA and CDR2 is FQGTGA. Trimming took 5 bases from V and 1 from J, leaving 2 bases between them. CDR3 nucleotides: TGTGCCAGCAGCCGGAACACCGGGGAGCTGTTTTTT. Protein product: CASSRNTGELFF.

The chain couples TRBV18 to TRBJ2-5; 8 bases map to TRBD2. Germline CDR1 and CDR2: KGHSH and LQKENI. V was clipped by 6 bases and J by 0 bases; unmatched bases: 3. The CDR3 contains 14 residues. DNA for the CDR3: TGTGCCAGCTCTCGGGGACTAGACCAAGAGACCCAGTACTTC. It specifies CASSRGLDQETQYF.

This chain links TRBV6-5 with TRBJ2-7; 7 nucleotides align to TRBD1. V lost 2 bases to trimming and J lost 2 bases; unmatched junction nucleotides: 9. Germline CDR1 reads MNHEY; CDR2 reads SVGAGI. This CDR3 comprises 16 residues. CDR3 sequence reads: CASSYKGAGVTYEQYF. The CDR3 nucleotides are TGTGCCAGCAGTTACAAGGGGGCCGGGGTCACCTACGAGCAGTACTTC.

The chain couples TRBV2 to TRBJ1-2, with D unresolved. The CDR3 sequence is 14 residues long. V lost 5 bases to trimming and J lost 4 bases, with 14 bases between them. Germline V CDR1 and CDR2: SNHLY, FYNNEI. This CDR3 reads CASSSRTGIYGYTF. The DNA for the CDR3 is TGTGCCAGCAGTTCCCGGACGGGAATCTATGGCTACACCTTC.

The J gene is TRBJ1-2, the V gene TRBV7-2, with D hard to call. CDR3 length equals 13 residues. The germline CDR1 and CDR2 sequences are SGHTA and FQGNSA. Trimming removed 5 bases at V and 3 bases at J, with 10 bases between. The CDR3 spells CASSPRRDYGYTF. CDR3 sequence (DNA): TGTGCCAGCAGCCCACGACGGGACTATGGCTACACCTTC.

The chain combines TRBV6-6 with TRBJ2-7; weak D call: TRBD2 (6 bases). Germline V CDR1 and CDR2: MNHNY, SVGAGI (reference sequence). Trimming pared 6 bases from V and 1 base from J, leaving 13 bases between. The CDR3 loop spans 14 amino acids. In nucleotides, the CDR3 is TGTGCCAGCAGAGACGGGGGATCGTCCTACGAGCAGTACTTC. Encoded protein: CASRDGGSSYEQYF.

The V call is TRBV5-6, the J call TRBJ2-1, with D maybe TRBD1 (6 bases). Between the trimmed V and J ends, which lost 0 bases and 6 bases, there was a span of 13 bases. CDR1 and CDR2 from the germline V gene are SGHDT and YYEEEE. This CDR3 contains 15 residues. CDR3 amino acids: CASSLVNRVANEQFF. CDR3 coding DNA: TGTGCCAGCAGCTTGGTTAACAGGGTGGCCAATGAGCAGTTCTTC.

This chain links TRBV2 with TRBJ1-1; 9 bases align to TRBD1. Germline loops: CDR1 SNHLY, CDR2 FYNNEI. The CDR3 totals 13 residues. J was trimmed by 7 bases and V by 6 bases; bases with no gene match: 6. The CDR3, as DNA: TGTGCCAGCAGCTACCGGGACAGGGATGAAGCTTTCTTT. Amino acids: CASSYRDRDEAFF.

This rearrangement joins TRBV21-1 to TRBJ1-2. TRBV21-1 is described as a pseudogene. The CDR3 runs to 13 residues. The CDR3 is CASSKVADGGYTF. CDR3 nucleotides: TGTGCCAGCAGCAAAGTTGCAGACGGGGGCTACACCTTC.

The rearrangement joins TRBV12-3 or TRBV12-4 to TRBJ1-5; D is unresolved. V was pared by 5 bases and J by 6 bases, with 8 bases between. The CDR3 totals 12 residues. CDR3 amino acids: CASSPRVQPQHF. The CDR3 coding sequence is TGTGCCAGCAGTCCTCGGGTTCAGCCCCAGCATTTT.

V usage is TRBV6-1 and J usage is TRBJ1-5, with D uncertain. CDR3 length equals 14 residues. Looked up from germline, CDR1 is MNHNS and CDR2 is SASEGT. V lost 0 bases and J lost 7, with 10 bases in between. CDR3 nucleotides: TGTGCCAGCAGTGAAGCTCGGGTACACCAGCCCCAGCATTTT. It yields the protein CASSEARVHQPQHF.